Following are 11 T cell receptor beta chains from one sample sequenced in a study of identical twins. TCRdb ran MiXCR on the 5' RACE reads and lists one entry per CDR3 protein. The sample has hundreds of thousands of distinct CDR3 sequences; roughly 26% are singletons. These data also featured in a second study, about T cells expressing NK-cell markers.

Sequencing was carried out using CD4+ T cells sorted from blood. The origin of the receptors is a woman between 18 and 29 years old in good health.

A remark on this clonotype: The junction does not match germline at one end; this may be a read error. The gene calls are TRBV3-1 and TRBJ2-3; 8 bases line up with TRBD2. Germline V gene data show CDR1 as LGHDT and CDR2 as YNNKEL (reference sequence). This CDR3 comprises 14 residues. The DNA for the CDR3 is TGTGCCAGCGGTAAGGCGGGAGGCACAGATACGCAGTTTTTT. Residues: CASGKAGGTDTQFF.

This clonotype was seen a few times. This chain connects TRBV15 to TRBJ1-6; D uncertain. The germline V and J ends were trimmed by 0 bases and 5 bases, with 5 bases remaining between them. The CDR3 runs 14 residues. CDR1 and CDR2 (germline): LNHNV, YYDKDF (reference sequence). The CDR3 bases are TGTGCCACCAGCAGAGAACAGAATAATTCACCCCTCCACTTT. Amino acid sequence: CATSREQNNSPLHF.

The J gene is TRBJ2-1, the V gene TRBV20-1, with D possibly matching TRBD1 (5 bases). The CDR3 loop spans 14 amino acids. The V end was cut by 6 bases, the J end by 6 bases, with 18 bases between. CDR1 and CDR2 (germline): DFQATT, SNEGSKA (reference sequence). CDR3 amino acids: CSARPWLGANEQFF. CDR3 coding DNA: TGCAGTGCCAGGCCATGGCTAGGGGCCAATGAGCAGTTCTTC.

This clonotype showed up just a few times. This chain connects TRBV18 to TRBJ2-3; D unresolved. In germline, CDR1 is KGHSH, CDR2 LQKENI. Trimming removed 0 bases at V and 5 bases at J, with 15 bases between. There are 16 residues in the CDR3. The CDR3 reads CASSPPGSASGDTQYF. The CDR3 DNA reads as TGTGCCAGCTCACCACCGGGTTCGGCCTCTGGAGATACGCAGTATTTT.

The chain combines TRBV7-2 with TRBJ1-2; a possible D gene is TRBD1 (6 bases). V dropped 4 bases and J dropped 5 bases, with 20 bases sitting between them. There are 16 residues in the CDR3. Per the germline V gene, CDR1 is SGHTA and CDR2 is FQGNSA. CDR3 DNA: TGTGCCAGCAGCTGGACCAGCGGGGGGCTTTTATATGGCTACACCTTC. Encoded protein: CASSWTSGGLLYGYTF.

The chain joins TRBV5-6 to TRBJ1-1; 7 bases are shared with TRBD1. V dropped 8 bases and J dropped 6; count of bases not matched to a gene: 7. The CDR3 length is 12 residues. Per the germline V gene, CDR1 is SGHDT and CDR2 is YYEEEE. CDR3 sequence: CASTRDRAEAFF. Written as DNA, the CDR3 is TGTGCCAGTACAAGAGACAGGGCTGAAGCTTTCTTT.

The chain couples TRBV25-1 to TRBJ2-1; D assignment may be TRBD1 or TRBD2 (6 bases each). CDR1 MGHDK and CDR2 SYGVNS come from the germline V gene. Deletions cut 6 bases from V and 8 bases from J, with 11 bases between. The CDR3 is 12 amino acids. The CDR3 loop is CASRFGGDEQFF. CDR3 nucleotide sequence: TGTGCCAGCAGATTCGGGGGCGATGAGCAGTTCTTC.

This clonotype was observed a few times. The V and J genes are TRBV7-9 and TRBJ1-1, with 9 positions matching TRBD1. CDR1 and CDR2 (germline): SEHNR, FQNEAQ (reference sequence). The CDR3 consists of 13 residues. Losses at the gene ends were 6 bases for V and 10 bases for J; bases not matched to a gene: 9. DNA of the CDR3: TGTGCCAGCAGGCAGACAGGGGGATTATCAGCTTTCTTT. Amino acids: CASRQTGGLSAFF. The full variable domain, rest sourced from reference TRBV7-9 and TRBJ1-1, is DTGVSQNPRHKITKRGQNVTFRCDPISEHNRLYWYRQTLGQGPEFLTYFQNEAQLEKSRLLSDRFSAERPKGSFSTLEIQRTEQGDSAMYLCASRQTGGLSAFFGQGTRLTVV.

The V gene is TRBV20-1, the J gene TRBJ1-5; D is uncertain. Germline CDR1 DFQATT, CDR2 SNEGSKA (reference sequence). Trimming removed 5 bases at V and 6 bases at J, with 14 bases between. CDR3 length equals 13 residues. CDR3 amino acids: CSAYNRRGQPQHF. In DNA, the CDR3 is TGCAGTGCTTACAATCGGCGGGGTCAGCCCCAGCATTTT.

The table lists this clonotype with a few counts. The chain employs TRBV9 and TRBJ2-2; 10 nucleotides match TRBD2. The V segment lost 4 bases and the J segment 1 base; nucleotides outside the gene matches: 4. Germline lookup yields CDR1 SGDLS and CDR2 YYNGEE. This CDR3 has 16 amino acids. For the CDR3, the DNA is TGTGCCAGCAGCACCGGACTAGCGGAGAACACCGGGGAGCTGTTTTTT. It encodes CASSTGLAENTGELFF.

This clonotype has only a few counts. The V and J genes are TRBV20-1 and TRBJ1-2; no firm D call. The germline V gene has CDR1 DFQATT and CDR2 SNEGSKA (reference sequence). Trimming took off 3 bases at V and 4 bases at J, with 12 bases between the two ends. The CDR3 loop spans 13 amino acids. The CDR3 sequence: CSASMGRGYGYTF. CDR3 sequence (DNA): TGCAGTGCTAGTATGGGCCGGGGCTATGGCTACACCTTC.